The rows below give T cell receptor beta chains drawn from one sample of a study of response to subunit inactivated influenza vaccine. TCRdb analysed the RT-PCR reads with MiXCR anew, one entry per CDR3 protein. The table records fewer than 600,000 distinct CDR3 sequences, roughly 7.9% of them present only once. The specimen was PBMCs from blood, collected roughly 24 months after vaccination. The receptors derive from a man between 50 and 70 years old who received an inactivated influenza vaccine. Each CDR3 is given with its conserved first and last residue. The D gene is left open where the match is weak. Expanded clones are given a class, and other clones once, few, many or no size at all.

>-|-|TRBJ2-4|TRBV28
CASSFGWVGQMIAKNIQYF
TGTGCCAGCAGTTTCGGCTGGGTAGGGCAGATGATAGCCAAAAACATTCAGTACTTC
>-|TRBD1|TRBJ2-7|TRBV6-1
CASRQGTGGFYEQYF
TGTGCCAGCAGACAAGGGACAGGGGGCTTCTACGAGCAGTACTTC
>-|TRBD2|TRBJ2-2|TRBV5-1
CASSLILAGDTGELFF
TGCGCCAGCAGCTTAATCCTAGCGGGAGACACCGGGGAGCTGTTTTTT
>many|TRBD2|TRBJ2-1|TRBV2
CASSRTSGRNEQFF
TGTGCCAGCAGTCGGACTAGCGGGAGGAATGAGCAGTTCTTC
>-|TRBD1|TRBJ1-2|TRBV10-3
CAISEPRTGYGYTF
TGTGCCATCAGTGAGCCCCGGACAGGCTATGGCTACACCTTC
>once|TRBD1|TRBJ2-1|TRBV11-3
CASSSGQALNEQFF
TGTGCCAGCAGCTCAGGACAGGCCCTTAATGAGCAGTTCTTC
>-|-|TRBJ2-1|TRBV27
CASSSSTGHYNEQFF
-
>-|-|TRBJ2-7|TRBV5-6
CASSSRFPPYEQYF
TGTGCCAGCAGCTCAAGATTCCCCCCTTACGAGCAGTACTTC
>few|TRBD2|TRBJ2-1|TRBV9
CASSNLPVLAVNEQFF
TGTGCCAGCAGCAATCTCCCGGTACTAGCGGTCAATGAGCAGTTCTTC
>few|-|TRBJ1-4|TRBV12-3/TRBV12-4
CASGGPDEKLFF
TGTGCCAGCGGGGGGCCGGATGAAAAACTGTTTTTT
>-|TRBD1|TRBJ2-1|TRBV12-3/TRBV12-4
CASSPKAGQGHNEQFF
TGTGCCAGCAGTCCCAAGGCGGGACAGGGGCACAATGAGCAGTTCTTC
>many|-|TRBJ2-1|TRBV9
CASQSRDNYNEQFF
TGTGCCAGCCAGTCCCGGGACAATTACAATGAGCAGTTCTTC
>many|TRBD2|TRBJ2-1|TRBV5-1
CASSKLAGGENEQFF
TGCGCCAGCAGCAAACTAGCGGGGGGTGAGAATGAGCAGTTCTTC
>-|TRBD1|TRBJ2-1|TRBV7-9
CASSHTGQGRDEQFF
TGTGCCAGCAGCCACACGGGACAGGGTAGGGATGAGCAGTTCTTC
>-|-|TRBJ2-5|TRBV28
CASRTSGTETQYF
TGTGCCAGCCGTACCTCCGGGACGGAGACCCAGTACTTC
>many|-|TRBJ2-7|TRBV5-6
CASSLGFRGIYEQYF
TGTGCCAGCAGCTTGGGCTTCAGGGGCATATACGAGCAGTACTTC
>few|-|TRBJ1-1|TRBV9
CASSVVEGVPAFF
TGTGCCAGCAGCGTAGTAGAGGGGGTTCCAGCTTTCTTT
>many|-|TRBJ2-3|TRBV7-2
CASSETGFFSTDTQYF
TGTGCCAGCAGCGAGACGGGGTTTTTCAGCACAGATACGCAGTATTTT
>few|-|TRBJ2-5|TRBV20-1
CSAGGPQLEETQYF
TGCAGTGCGGGAGGACCTCAACTAGAAGAGACCCAGTACTTC
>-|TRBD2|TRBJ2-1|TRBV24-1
CATGPGSGSYNEQFF
TGTGCCACCGGGCCGGGGAGCGGGAGCTACAATGAGCAGTTCTTC
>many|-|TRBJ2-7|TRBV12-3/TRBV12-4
CASSFLVSEQYF
TGTGCCAGCAGTTTCCTGGTTTCCGAGCAGTACTTC
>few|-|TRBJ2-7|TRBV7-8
CASSSRFGGLYEQYF
TGTGCCAGCAGCTCTAGGTTCGGCGGATTATACGAGCAGTACTTC
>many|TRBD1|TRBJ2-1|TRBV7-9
CASSLSVTGGYEQFF
TGTGCCAGCAGCTTATCAGTGACAGGGGGCTATGAGCAGTTCTTC
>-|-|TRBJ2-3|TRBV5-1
CASSLPRTGSTDTQYF
TGCGCCAGCAGCTTGCCACGGACGGGAAGCACAGATACGCAGTATTTT
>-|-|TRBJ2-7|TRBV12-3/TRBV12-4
CASSLDRNLLLVEQYF
TGTGCCAGCAGTTTGGATAGGAACCTTTTGCTCGTCGAGCAGTACTTC
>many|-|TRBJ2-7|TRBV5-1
CASSLPGTYEQYF
TGCGCCAGCAGCTTGCCCGGAACCTACGAGCAGTACTTC
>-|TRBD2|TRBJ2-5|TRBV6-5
CASSSSGSYYETQYF
TGTGCCAGCAGTTCGAGCGGGAGTTATTATGAGACCCAGTACTTC
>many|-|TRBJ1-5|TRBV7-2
CASSLNQGSNQPQHF
TGTGCCAGCAGCTTAAACCAGGGGTCCAATCAGCCCCAGCATTTT
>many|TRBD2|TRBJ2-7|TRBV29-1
CSVERRSSGNSYEQYF
TGCAGCGTTGAACGGCGGTCTAGCGGGAACTCCTACGAGCAGTACTTC
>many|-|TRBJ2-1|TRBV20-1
CSARTGTRSYNEQFF
TGCAGTGCTAGAACCGGGACCCGCTCCTACAATGAGCAGTTCTTC
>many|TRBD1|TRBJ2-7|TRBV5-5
CASSWGQGSSYEQYF
TGTGCCAGCAGCTGGGGACAGGGAAGCTCCTACGAGCAGTACTTC
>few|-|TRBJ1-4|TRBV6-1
CASSQWGPNEKLFF
TGTGCCAGCAGCCAGTGGGGACCGAATGAAAAACTGTTTTTT
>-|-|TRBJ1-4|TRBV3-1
CASSYEDEKLFF
TGTGCCAGCAGCTACGAGGACGAAAAACTGTTTTTT
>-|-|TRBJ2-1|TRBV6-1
CASRSGASDNEQFF
TGTGCCAGCAGATCCGGGGCTAGCGACAATGAGCAGTTCTTC
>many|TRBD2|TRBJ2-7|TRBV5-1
CASMLAGGKGEQYF
TGCGCCAGCATGCTAGCGGGAGGGAAGGGCGAGCAGTACTTC
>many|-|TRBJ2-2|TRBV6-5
CASSYGAGYNRNTGELFF
TGTGCCAGCAGTTACGGGGCAGGGTATAACAGGAACACCGGGGAGCTGTTTTTT
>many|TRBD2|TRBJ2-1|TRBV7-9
CASSFGLAGGYNEQFF
TGTGCCAGCAGCTTCGGACTAGCGGGAGGTTACAATGAGCAGTTCTTC
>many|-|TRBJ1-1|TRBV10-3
CAISESPGSGTEAFF
TGTGCCATCAGTGAGTCGCCCGGAAGCGGGACTGAAGCTTTCTTT
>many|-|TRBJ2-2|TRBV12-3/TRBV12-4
CASSPLATNTGELFF
TGTGCCAGCAGTCCCCTAGCGACGAACACCGGGGAGCTGTTTTTT
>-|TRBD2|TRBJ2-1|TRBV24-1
CATSDPSGRVHNKQFF
TGTGCCACCAGTGACCCCTCGGGGAGGGTCCACAATAAGCAGTTCTTC
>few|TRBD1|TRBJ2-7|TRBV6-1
CASSLAQGVYEQYF
TGTGCCAGCAGTCTCGCACAGGGGGTGTATGAGCAGTACTTC
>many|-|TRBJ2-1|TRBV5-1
CASAADSSYNEQFF
TGCGCCAGCGCGGCGGACAGCTCCTACAATGAGCAGTTCTTC
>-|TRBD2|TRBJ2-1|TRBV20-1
CSARDGGLAGGGRYNEQFF
TGCAGTGCTAGAGATGGCGGACTAGCGGGAGGGGGGAGGTACAATGAGCAGTTCTTC
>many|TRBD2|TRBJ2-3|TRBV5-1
CASSTAGYTDTQYF
TGCGCCAGCTCCACAGCGGGGTACACAGATACGCAGTATTTT
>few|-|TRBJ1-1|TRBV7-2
CASSLDSTNVNTEAFF
TGTGCCAGCAGCCTCGATTCTACTAATGTGAACACTGAAGCTTTCTTT
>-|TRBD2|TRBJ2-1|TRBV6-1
CASRGTSGREEQFF
TGTGCCAGCAGGGGGACTAGCGGGAGGGAAGAGCAGTTCTTC
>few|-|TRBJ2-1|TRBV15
CATSRDRRGLIF
TGTGCCACCAGCAGAGATAGGAGGGGATTGATCTTC
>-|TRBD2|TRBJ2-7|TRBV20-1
CSATNLLAGDYEQYF
TGCAGTGCTACCAATCTATTAGCGGGAGACTACGAGCAGTACTTC
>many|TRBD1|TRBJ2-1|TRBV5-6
CASSLGGTGRNEQFF
TGTGCCAGCAGCTTGGGTGGGACAGGGAGGAATGAGCAGTTCTTC
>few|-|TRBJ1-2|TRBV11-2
CASSLTDMANNYGYTF
TGTGCCAGCAGCTTGACGGACATGGCCAATAACTATGGCTACACCTTC
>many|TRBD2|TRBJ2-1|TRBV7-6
CASSRGLDRSNEQFF
TGTGCCAGCAGCCGAGGACTAGATAGGTCCAATGAGCAGTTCTTC
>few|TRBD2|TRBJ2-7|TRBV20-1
CSAVRTSGEYEQYF
TGCAGTGCCGTTAGGACTAGCGGGGAATACGAGCAGTACTTC
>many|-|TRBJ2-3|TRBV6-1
CASSPRRGGVDTQYF
TGTGCCAGCAGTCCGCGTAGAGGGGGTGTAGATACGCAGTATTTT
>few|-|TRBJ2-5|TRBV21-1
CASRKGPLKTQYF
TGTGCCAGCAGAAAAGGTCCCCTAAAGACCCAGTACTTC
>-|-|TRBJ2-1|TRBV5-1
CASSLPRQGGNLEQFF
TGCGCCAGCAGCTTACCGAGACAGGGAGGTAACCTTGAGCAGTTCTTC
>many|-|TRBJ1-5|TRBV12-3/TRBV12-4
CANSQGRGQPQHF
TGTGCCAACTCCCAGGGACGGGGCCAGCCCCAGCATTTT
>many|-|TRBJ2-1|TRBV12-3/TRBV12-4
CASSFRRLGSSYNEQFF
TGTGCCAGCAGTTTTCGACGTCTAGGAAGCTCCTACAATGAGCAGTTCTTC